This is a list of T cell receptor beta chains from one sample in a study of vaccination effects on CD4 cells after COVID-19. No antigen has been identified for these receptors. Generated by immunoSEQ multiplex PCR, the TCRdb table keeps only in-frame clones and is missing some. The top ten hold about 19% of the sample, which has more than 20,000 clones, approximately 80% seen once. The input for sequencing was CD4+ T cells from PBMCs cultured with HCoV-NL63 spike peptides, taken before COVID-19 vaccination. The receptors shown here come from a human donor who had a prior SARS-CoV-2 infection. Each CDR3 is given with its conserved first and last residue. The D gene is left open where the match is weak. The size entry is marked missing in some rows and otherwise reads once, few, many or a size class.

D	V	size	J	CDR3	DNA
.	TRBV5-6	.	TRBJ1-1	CASSLVWGGRGTEAFF	TGTGCCAGCAGCTTGGTATGGGGGGGCAGAGGGACTGAAGCTTTCTTT
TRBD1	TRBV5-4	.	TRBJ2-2	CASSREGAWAGELFF	TGTGCCAGCAGCCGAGAGGGGGCGTGGGCCGGGGAGCTGTTTTTT
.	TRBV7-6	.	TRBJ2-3	CASSPRGGGITTDTQYF	TGTGCCAGCAGCCCCCGAGGAGGGGGGATCACCACAGATACGCAGTATTTT
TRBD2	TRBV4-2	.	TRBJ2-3	CASSQVAQTSVFSTDTQYF	TGTGCCAGCAGCCAAGTGGCTCAGACTAGCGTCTTTAGCACAGATACGCAGTATTTT
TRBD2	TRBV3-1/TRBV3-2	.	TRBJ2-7	CASSQVGSGLAGGRSYEQYF	TGTGCCAGCAGCCAAGTTGGGAGCGGACTAGCGGGGGGCCGCTCCTACGAGCAGTACTTC
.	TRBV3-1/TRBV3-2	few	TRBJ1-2	CASSHLGQHGGYTF	TGTGCCAGCAGCCACCTCGGACAGCACGGAGGCTACACCTTC
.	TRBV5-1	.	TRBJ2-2	CASSFGGPNTGELFF	TGCGCCAGCAGCTTTGGAGGGCCGAACACCGGGGAGCTGTTTTTT
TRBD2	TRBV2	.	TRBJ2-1	CASSGETSGRLLTDEQFF	TGTGCCAGCAGTGGCGAGACTAGCGGGAGGCTGTTAACCGATGAGCAGTTCTTC
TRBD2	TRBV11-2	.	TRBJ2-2	CASSPGGLASWGTGELFF	TGTGCCAGCAGCCCGGGGGGGTTGGCAAGCTGGGGCACCGGGGAGCTGTTTTTT
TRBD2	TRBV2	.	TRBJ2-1	CASRTSVNNEQFF	TGTGCCAGCAGGACTAGCGTCAACAATGAGCAGTTCTTC
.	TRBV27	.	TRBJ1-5	CASKPGHHSNQPQHF	TGTGCCAGCAAGCCAGGACACCATAGCAATCAGCCCCAGCATTTT
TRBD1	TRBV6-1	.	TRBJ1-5	CASSEAGQNNQPQHF	TGTGCCAGCAGTGAAGCGGGACAGAATAATCAGCCCCAGCATTTT
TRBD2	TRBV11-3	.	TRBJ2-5	CASSLYRGGETQYF	TGTGCCAGCAGCTTATACCGGGGGGGGGAGACCCAGTACTTC
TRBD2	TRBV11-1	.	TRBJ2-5	CASSIRLAGGIETQYF	TGTGCCAGCAGCATCAGACTAGCGGGGGGCATCGAGACCCAGTACTTC
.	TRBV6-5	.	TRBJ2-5	CASSSPRRETQYF	TGTGCCAGCAGTTCACCCCGGAGAGAGACCCAGTACTTC
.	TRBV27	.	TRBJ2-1	CASSLSGGRARSYNEQFF	TGTGCCAGCAGTTTATCCGGTGGGCGCGCTCGCTCCTACAATGAGCAGTTCTTC
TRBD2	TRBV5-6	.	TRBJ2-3	CASSKTLAGTDTQYF	TGTGCCAGCAGCAAAACGCTAGCGGGAACAGATACGCAGTATTTT
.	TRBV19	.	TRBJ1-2	CASATIGSQGHYGYTF	TGTGCCAGCGCGACAATAGGGTCACAGGGCCACTATGGCTACACCTTC
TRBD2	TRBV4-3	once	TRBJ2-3	CASSQVLAGGTDTQYF	TGCGCCAGCAGCCAAGTCTTAGCGGGAGGCACAGATACGCAGTATTTT
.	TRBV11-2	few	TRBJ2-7	CASSFDIYSYEQYF	TGTGCCAGCAGCTTCGACATTTATTCCTACGAGCAGTACTTC
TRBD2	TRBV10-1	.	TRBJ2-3	CASSDVERGWTDTQYF	TGCGCCAGCAGTGATGTAGAGCGGGGTTGGACAGATACGCAGTATTTT
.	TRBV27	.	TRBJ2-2	CASSFGRANTGELFF	TGTGCCAGCAGTTTCGGCAGGGCTAACACCGGGGAGCTGTTTTTT
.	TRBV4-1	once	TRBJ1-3	CASSQDWGGNTIYF	TGCGCCAGCAGCCAAGATTGGGGGGGAAACACCATATATTTT
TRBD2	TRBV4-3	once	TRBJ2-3	CATLKTSGTDTQYF	TGCGCCACCCTAAAGACTAGCGGCACAGATACGCAGTATTTT
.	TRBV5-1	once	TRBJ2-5	CASSLGLGGYQETQYF	TGCGCCAGCAGCTTGGGTTTGGGCGGTTACCAAGAGACCCAGTACTTC
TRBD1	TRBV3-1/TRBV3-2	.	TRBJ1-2	CASSQDTGDYGYTF	TGTGCCAGCAGCCAAGATACAGGGGACTATGGCTACACCTTC
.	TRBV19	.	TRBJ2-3	CASIRWADTQYF	TGTGCCAGTATACGATGGGCAGATACGCAGTATTTT
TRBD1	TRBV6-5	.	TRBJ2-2	CASRLDRGNTGELFF	TGTGCCAGCAGACTGGACAGGGGGAACACCGGGGAGCTGTTTTTT
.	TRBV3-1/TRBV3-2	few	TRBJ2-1	CASSQETTGTRIVFF	TGTGCCAGCAGCCAAGAGACTACCGGGACTCGGATTGTTTTCTTC
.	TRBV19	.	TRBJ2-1	CASSIIGGATNEQFF	TGTGCCAGTAGTATAATCGGGGGAGCCACCAATGAGCAGTTCTTC
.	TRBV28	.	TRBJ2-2	CASSFFRGSWTGELFF	TGTGCCAGCAGTTTCTTCAGGGGATCGTGGACCGGGGAGCTGTTTTTT
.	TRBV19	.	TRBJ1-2	CASSMRQVYGYTF	TGTGCCAGTAGTATGAGGCAGGTCTATGGCTACACCTTC
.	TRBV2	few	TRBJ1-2	CASNLQGYDGYTF	TGTGCCAGCAACCTACAGGGTTACGATGGCTACACCTTC